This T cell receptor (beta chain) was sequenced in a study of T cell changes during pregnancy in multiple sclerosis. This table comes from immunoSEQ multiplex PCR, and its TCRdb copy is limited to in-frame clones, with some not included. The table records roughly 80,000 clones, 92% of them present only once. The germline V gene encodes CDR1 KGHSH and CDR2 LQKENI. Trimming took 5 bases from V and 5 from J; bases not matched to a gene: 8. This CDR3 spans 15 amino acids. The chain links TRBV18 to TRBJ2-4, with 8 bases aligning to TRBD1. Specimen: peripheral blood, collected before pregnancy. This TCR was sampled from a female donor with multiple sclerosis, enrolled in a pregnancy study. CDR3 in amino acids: CASSVPGGRENIQYF. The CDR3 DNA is TGTGCCAGCTCAGTTCCAGGGGGCAGGGAAAACATTCAGTACTTC.